This T cell receptor (beta chain) is drawn from a study of blood T cell repertoires in COVID-19. The repertoire was sequenced with immunoSEQ multiplex PCR; TCRdb's copy has only in-frame clones and lacks some. The sample has fewer than 300,000 clones, roughly 90% seen once. Sequencing used PBMCs or T cells enriched from blood (not recorded which). The sequence derives from a woman between 40 and 55 years old with acute COVID-19.

The CDR3 bases are TGTGCCAGCAGCCTACGGACAGGCCAAGAGACCCAGTACTTC. Translation gives CASSLRTGQETQYF. The genes are TRBV5-5 and TRBJ2-5; 7 nucleotides match TRBD1. This CDR3 has 14 amino acids. The V segment lost 4 bases and the J segment 1 base; nucleotides outside the gene matches: 4. Germline-derived CDR1 and CDR2 are SGHKS and YYEKEE (reference sequence).